This TCR beta chain was identified in a study of graft-versus-host responses after intestinal transplantation. The overall study: Anti-thymocyte globulin served as induction for all recipients, who then took tacrolimus and steroids for about three years.

Points from the study as a whole: The highest levels of circulating GvH clones went along with early declines in HvG clones after transplant. Among recipient marrow samples, GvH clones were found; some appeared first in ileum or blood.

Details on this clone: The antigen is undetermined.

Produced via immunoSEQ multiplex PCR; TCRdb's table is partial and in-frame only. The sample yields 80,000 or so clones, 92% seen once. The CDR3 is 11 amino acids. The junction had 4 bases not matched to a gene; V was cut back by 6 bases and J by 5 bases. Germline CDR1 is SQVTM and CDR2 is ANQGSEA. This TCR came from a human patient who received an intestinal transplant, so some T cells may come from the graft donor. The specimen was PBMCs, collected 98 days after intestinal transplantation. V usage is TRBV29-1 and J usage is TRBJ2-7; 7 bases line up with TRBD1. The CDR3 DNA is TGCAGCGTCGACAGGGCGAACGAGCAGTACTTC. Translated: CSVDRANEQYF.